A selection of T cell receptor beta chains follows, all from one sample in a study of blood T cell repertoires in COVID-19. Clones were read by immunoSEQ multiplex PCR, and TCRdb kept only the in-frame ones, dropping some. The sample has approximately 82,000 clones, roughly 92% seen once. The specimen was peripheral blood. The receptors here all came from a woman aged 55-70 years with active COVID-19. The CDR3 runs from the conserved cysteine through the conserved F or W. Each record gives: clone size, V gene, J gene, D gene, CDR3 protein, CDR3 DNA. D genes are given only for firm matches. Size is omitted from some rows. Given values are once, few, many or a class for expanded clones.

-	TRBV18	TRBJ2-1	TRBD1	CASSPLGTGGTVNEQFF	TGTGCCAGCTCACCACTGGGGACAGGGGGTACGGTGAATGAGCAGTTCTTC
-	TRBV7-2	TRBJ2-3	TRBD1	CASSLLPGGKTDTQYF	TGTGCCAGCAGCTTACTACCAGGGGGCAAAACAGATACGCAGTATTTT
-	TRBV11-2	TRBJ1-4	-	CASSPSLGLSLNEKLFF	TGTGCCAGCAGCCCCTCTTTGGGACTGAGTCTTAATGAAAAACTGTTTTTT
-	TRBV5-6	TRBJ2-1	-	CASSFRDNEQFF	TGTGCCAGCAGCTTCCGAGACAATGAGCAGTTCTTC
-	TRBV4-1	TRBJ2-1	-	CASSQLAHTYNEQFF	TGCGCCAGCAGCCAACTAGCGCACACCTACAATGAGCAGTTCTTC
-	TRBV2	TRBJ1-2	-	CASSAVNYGYTF	TGTGCCAGCAGTGCTGTTAACTATGGCTACACCTTC
-	TRBV5-8	TRBJ1-1	TRBD1	CASTLRQGAFLNTEAFF	TGTGCCAGCACCCTAAGACAGGGGGCATTTTTGAACACTGAAGCTTTCTTT
-	TRBV6-4	TRBJ2-5	TRBD2	CASSESSGGVETQYF	TGTGCCAGCAGTGAGTCTAGCGGGGGAGTGGAGACCCAGTACTTC
-	TRBV5-1	TRBJ2-3	-	CASSLDGSADTADTQYF	TGCGCCAGCAGCTTGGATGGTAGCGCAGATACCGCGGATACGCAGTATTTT
-	TRBV3-1/TRBV3-2	TRBJ2-5	-	CASSQGRTGGGETQYF	TGTGCCAGCAGCCAAGGGAGGACAGGAGGGGGGGAGACCCAGTACTTC
-	TRBV19	TRBJ1-1	-	CASSRQGEAFF	TGTGCCAGCTCCCGTCAGGGGGAAGCTTTCTTT
few	TRBV19	TRBJ1-1	-	CASSPIPGTEAFF	TGTGCCAGTAGCCCGATTCCAGGGACTGAAGCTTTCTTT
-	TRBV3-1/TRBV3-2	TRBJ2-2	TRBD2	CASSQGHPRGGTSGPGELFF	TGTGCCAGCAGCCAAGGCCACCCGAGGGGGGGGACTAGCGGGCCTGGGGAGCTGTTTTTT
once	TRBV7-2	TRBJ2-2	-	CASSLGRDLVGELFF	TGTGCCAGCAGCTTAGGGAGGGACCTGGTTGGGGAGCTGTTTTTT
-	TRBV28	TRBJ1-2	-	CASSILTANYGYTF	TGTGCCAGCAGTATCCTGACAGCTAACTATGGCTACACCTTC
-	TRBV3-1/TRBV3-2	TRBJ2-7	-	CASSQSRTVYEQYF	TGTGCCAGCAGCCAAAGTAGGACAGTCTACGAGCAGTACTTC
once	TRBV2	TRBJ1-5	TRBD1	CASSAGTVESQPQHF	TGTGCCAGCAGCGCCGGGACAGTTGAGAGTCAGCCCCAGCATTTT
-	TRBV18	TRBJ2-7	-	CASSQQGTYEQYF	TGTGCCAGCTCTCAACAGGGAACCTACGAGCAGTACTTC
-	TRBV20-1	TRBJ2-5	-	CSARETETQYF	TGCAGTGCTAGAGAGACTGAGACCCAGTACTTC
-	TRBV6-5	TRBJ2-7	-	CASSQSGSYEQYF	TGTGCCAGCAGCCAGAGCGGGTCCTACGAGCAGTACTTC
-	TRBV29-1	TRBJ2-1	-	CSGGLAVSSNEQFF	TGCAGCGGGGGATTAGCGGTTTCTTCCAATGAGCAGTTCTTC
-	TRBV24-1	TRBJ2-3	TRBD1	CATSESTGYTDTQYF	TGTGCCACCAGTGAGTCGACAGGGTACACAGATACGCAGTATTTT
few	TRBV28	TRBJ2-2	TRBD2	CASSRTSEVGELFF	TGTGCCAGCAGTCGGACTAGCGAAGTCGGGGAGCTGTTTTTT
-	TRBV28	TRBJ1-4	TRBD1	CASRFWTGRNEKLFF	TGTGCCAGCAGGTTCTGGACAGGGCGTAATGAAAAACTGTTTTTT
-	TRBV5-1	TRBJ1-4	-	CASTPGPGNEKLFF	TGCGCCAGCACGCCAGGGCCAGGTAATGAAAAACTGTTTTTT
-	TRBV9	TRBJ1-1	TRBD1	CASSVETGAEAFF	TGTGCCAGCAGCGTAGAGACAGGGGCTGAAGCTTTCTTT
once	TRBV7-2	TRBJ1-2	TRBD1	CASSLGQGAYGYTF	TGTGCCAGCAGCCTTGGACAGGGCGCCTATGGCTACACCTTC
-	TRBV5-1	TRBJ2-5	TRBD2	CASSPGTSGAQETQYF	TGCGCCAGCAGTCCCGGGACTAGCGGGGCCCAAGAGACCCAGTACTTC
-	TRBV28	TRBJ1-2	-	CASSANLGNYGYTF	TGTGCCAGCAGTGCCAACCTGGGCAACTATGGCTACACCTTC
-	TRBV7-3	TRBJ2-2	-	CASSSLAVLGAGELFF	TGTGCCAGCAGCTCCTTAGCGGTCCTGGGGGCCGGGGAGCTGTTTTTT
-	TRBV6-2/TRBV6-3	TRBJ1-6	-	CASSPVVAGIHNSPLHF	TGTGCCAGCAGTCCCGTTGTGGCAGGGATTCACAATTCACCCCTCCACTTT
-	TRBV2	TRBJ1-1	-	CASRTRGNTEAFF	TGTGCCAGCAGGACAAGGGGGAACACTGAAGCTTTCTTT
-	TRBV28	TRBJ1-1	TRBD1	CASNFDRVRETEAFF	TGTGCCAGCAATTTCGACAGGGTCCGAGAAACTGAAGCTTTCTTT
-	TRBV7-2	TRBJ1-4	-	CASSRQKNEKLFF	TGTGCCAGCAGCAGACAGAAAAATGAAAAACTGTTTTTT
-	TRBV24-1	TRBJ2-2	-	CATSDTDGAGELFF	TGTGCCACCAGTGATACGGATGGGGCGGGGGAGCTGTTTTTT
few	TRBV5-4	TRBJ1-6	-	CASTADGHNNSPLHF	TGTGCCAGCACCGCCGACGGACATAATAATTCACCCCTCCACTTT
-	TRBV29-1	TRBJ1-2	-	CSVGAQGPYGYTF	TGCAGCGTTGGGGCACAGGGCCCTTATGGCTACACCTTC